A selection of T cell receptor beta chains follows, all from one sample in a study of T cell responses to AZD1222 COVID-19 vaccine. The method was immunoSEQ multiplex PCR; TCRdb's version includes in-frame clones alone and lacks a portion of them. In the table there are about 150,000 clones, under 95% of which are singletons. Sequencing was performed on peripheral blood, taken 28 days after the second AZD1222 dose. The receptor set was obtained from an adult who received the AZD1222 COVID-19 vaccine. Both conserved end residues are trimmed from each CDR3. Each record gives: J gene, clone size, V gene, D gene, CDR3 protein. A D gene is named only where the DNA matches it firmly. Size is omitted from some rows. Given values are once, few, many or a class for expanded clones.

j_gene: TRBJ1-6; abundance: NA; v_gene: TRBV12-3/TRBV12-4; d_gene: NA; CDR3aa: ASSHPGDSPLH
j_gene: TRBJ2-5; abundance: few; v_gene: TRBV4-1; d_gene: TRBD1; CDR3aa: ASSHLWTGGGETQY
j_gene: TRBJ1-1; abundance: NA; v_gene: TRBV18; d_gene: NA; CDR3aa: ASSPPGSMNTEAF
j_gene: TRBJ2-3; abundance: NA; v_gene: TRBV7-3; d_gene: NA; CDR3aa: ASSLTSVSTDTQY
j_gene: TRBJ1-1; abundance: once; v_gene: TRBV10-3; d_gene: TRBD1; CDR3aa: AISTQGLNTEAF
j_gene: TRBJ2-6; abundance: NA; v_gene: TRBV5-5; d_gene: NA; CDR3aa: ASSPHSGANVLT
j_gene: TRBJ2-5; abundance: NA; v_gene: TRBV5-1; d_gene: NA; CDR3aa: ASSLATGEETQY
j_gene: TRBJ1-6; abundance: NA; v_gene: TRBV2; d_gene: TRBD1; CDR3aa: ASSERQGYNSPLH
j_gene: TRBJ2-3; abundance: NA; v_gene: TRBV2; d_gene: NA; CDR3aa: ASRADLTSTDTQY
j_gene: TRBJ1-4; abundance: NA; v_gene: TRBV30; d_gene: TRBD1; CDR3aa: AWSVGTGGEEKLF